This T cell receptor beta chain emerged from a study of blood T cells in healthy people across ages. General study findings and limits: The donors' CMV status was not determined, possibly confounding changes in expanded clonotypes. Both naive CD4+ cell counts and diversity were greater in long-lived donors than in aged donors.

In regard to this clonotype: No antigen is known for it.

A second PCR, run for about 7 to 11 cycles, used a sample-barcoded 5' primer plus a J-beta primer mix. Each CDR3 protein is one row after TCRdb ran MiXCR on the 5' RACE reads. The top ten hold 13% of the sample, which has 980,000 or so distinct CDR3 sequences, around 48% seen once. Germline values: CDR1 SGHDT, CDR2 YYEEEE. The CDR3 runs 13 residues. The germline V and J ends were trimmed by 4 bases and 7 bases, with 9 bases remaining between them. The rearrangement links TRBV5-6 to TRBJ1-6; D possibly corresponds to TRBD1 (6 bases). The clonotype originates from a man younger than 40 in good health. The sample taken for sequencing was blood. The CDR3 DNA sequence: TGTGCCAGCAGCGGCAGGGGAAATTCACCCCTCCACTTT. Translation: CASSGRGNSPLHF.